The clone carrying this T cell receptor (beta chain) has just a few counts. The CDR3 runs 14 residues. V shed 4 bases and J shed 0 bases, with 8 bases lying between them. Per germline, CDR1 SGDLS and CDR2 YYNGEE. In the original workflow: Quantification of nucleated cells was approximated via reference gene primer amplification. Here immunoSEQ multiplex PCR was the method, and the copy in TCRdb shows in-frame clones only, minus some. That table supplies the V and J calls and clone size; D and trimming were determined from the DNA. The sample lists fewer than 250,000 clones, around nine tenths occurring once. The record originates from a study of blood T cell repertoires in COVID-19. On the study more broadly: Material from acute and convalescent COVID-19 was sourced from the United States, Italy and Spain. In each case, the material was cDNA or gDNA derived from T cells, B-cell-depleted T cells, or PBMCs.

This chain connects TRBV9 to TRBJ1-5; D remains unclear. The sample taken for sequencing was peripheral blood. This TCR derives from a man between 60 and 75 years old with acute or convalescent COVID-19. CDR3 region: CASSPRDSNQPQHF. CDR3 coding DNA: TGTGCCAGCAGCCCCCGCGATAGCAATCAGCCCCAGCATTTT.